A few counts support the clone carrying this TCR beta chain. What it binds is not known. These data are taken from a study of cytomegalovirus exposure and HLA in healthy donors. Study outcomes and limitations: Presence/absence analyses supposed approximately even sequencing depth among donors. There were 160 or so TCR beta chains listed as cytomegalovirus-associated. Association of 15,000 to 20,000 TCR beta sequences with HLA alleles was found at 0.05 false discovery rate in a later analysis.

Use of 60 Vbeta and 13 Jbeta primers characterized the PCR. The repertoire was sequenced with immunoSEQ multiplex PCR; TCRdb's copy has only in-frame clones and lacks some. The table records 65,000 or so clones, approximately 75% of them present only once. The CDR3 is made up of 13 amino acids. With 8 bases clipped from V and 7 bases from J, the junction kept 7 bases outside the gene matches. Germline lookup yields CDR1 SGHTA and CDR2 FQGTGA. Specimen: PBMCs. The chain combines TRBV7-3 with TRBJ2-1; 8 bases are a match to TRBD2. This sequence originates from a woman between 40 and 50 years old in good health and CMV-seropositive. CDR3: CASGAGGNNEQFF. The CDR3 nucleotides read TGTGCCAGCGGGGCGGGGGGTAATAATGAGCAGTTCTTC.